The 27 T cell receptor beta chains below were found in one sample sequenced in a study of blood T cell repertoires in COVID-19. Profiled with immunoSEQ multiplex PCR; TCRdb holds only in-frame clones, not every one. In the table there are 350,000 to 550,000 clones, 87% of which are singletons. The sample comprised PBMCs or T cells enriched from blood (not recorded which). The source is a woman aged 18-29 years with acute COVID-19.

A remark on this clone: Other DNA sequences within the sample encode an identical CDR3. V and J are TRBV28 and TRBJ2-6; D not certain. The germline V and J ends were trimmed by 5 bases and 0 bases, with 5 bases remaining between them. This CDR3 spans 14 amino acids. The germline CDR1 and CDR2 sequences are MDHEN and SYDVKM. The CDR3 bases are TGTGCCAGCAGTCTAAGCTCTGGGGCCAACGTCCTGACTTTC. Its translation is CASSLSSGANVLTF. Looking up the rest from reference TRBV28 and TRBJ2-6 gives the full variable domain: DVKVTQSSRYLVKRTGEKVFLECVQDMDHENMFWYRQDPGLGLRLIYFSYDVKMKEKGDIPEGYSVSREKKERFSLILESASTNQTSMYLCASSLSSGANVLTFGAGSRLTVL.

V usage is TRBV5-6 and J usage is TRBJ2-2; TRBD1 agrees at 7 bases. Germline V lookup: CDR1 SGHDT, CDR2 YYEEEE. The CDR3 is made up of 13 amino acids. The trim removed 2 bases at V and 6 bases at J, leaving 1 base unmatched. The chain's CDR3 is CASSLGQAGELFF. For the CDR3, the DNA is TGTGCCAGCAGCTTAGGACAGGCCGGGGAGCTGTTTTTT.

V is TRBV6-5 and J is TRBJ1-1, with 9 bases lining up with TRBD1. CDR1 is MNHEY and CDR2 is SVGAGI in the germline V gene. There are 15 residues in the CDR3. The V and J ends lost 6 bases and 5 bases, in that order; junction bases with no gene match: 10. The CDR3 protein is CASSRDREIGTEAFF. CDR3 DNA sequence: TGTGCCAGCAGCCGGGACAGGGAAATAGGGACTGAAGCTTTCTTT.

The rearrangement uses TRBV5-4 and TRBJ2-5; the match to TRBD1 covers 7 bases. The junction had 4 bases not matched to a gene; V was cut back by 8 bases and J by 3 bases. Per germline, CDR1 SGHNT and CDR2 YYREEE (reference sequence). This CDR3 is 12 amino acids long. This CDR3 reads CASRDSKETQYF. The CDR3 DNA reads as TGTGCCAGTCGGGACAGCAAAGAGACCCAGTACTTC.

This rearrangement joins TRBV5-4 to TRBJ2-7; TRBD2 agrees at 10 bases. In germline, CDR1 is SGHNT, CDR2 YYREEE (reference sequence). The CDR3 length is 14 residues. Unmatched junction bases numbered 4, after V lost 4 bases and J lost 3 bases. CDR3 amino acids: CASSDSGRIYEQYF. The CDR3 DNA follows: TGTGCCAGCAGCGATAGCGGGAGGATCTACGAGCAGTACTTC.

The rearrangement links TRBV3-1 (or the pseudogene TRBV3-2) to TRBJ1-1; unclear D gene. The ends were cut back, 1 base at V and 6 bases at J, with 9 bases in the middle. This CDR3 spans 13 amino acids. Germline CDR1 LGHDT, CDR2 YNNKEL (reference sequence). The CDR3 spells CASSQVRIAEAFF. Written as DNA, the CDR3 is TGTGCCAGCAGCCAAGTCCGTATAGCTGAAGCTTTCTTT.

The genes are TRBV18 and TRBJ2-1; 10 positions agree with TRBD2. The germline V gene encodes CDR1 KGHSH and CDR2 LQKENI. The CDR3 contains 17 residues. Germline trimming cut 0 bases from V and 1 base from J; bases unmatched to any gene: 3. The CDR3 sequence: CASSPPGTSDSYNEQFF. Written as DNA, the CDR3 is TGTGCCAGCTCACCACCCGGGACTAGCGATTCCTACAATGAGCAGTTCTTC.

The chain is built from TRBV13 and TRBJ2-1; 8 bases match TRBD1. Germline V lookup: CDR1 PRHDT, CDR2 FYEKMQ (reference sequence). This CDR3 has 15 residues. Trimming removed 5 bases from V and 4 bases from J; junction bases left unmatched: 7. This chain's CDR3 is CASSPRDRNYNEQFF. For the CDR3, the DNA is TGTGCCAGCAGCCCACGGGACAGGAATTACAATGAGCAGTTCTTC.

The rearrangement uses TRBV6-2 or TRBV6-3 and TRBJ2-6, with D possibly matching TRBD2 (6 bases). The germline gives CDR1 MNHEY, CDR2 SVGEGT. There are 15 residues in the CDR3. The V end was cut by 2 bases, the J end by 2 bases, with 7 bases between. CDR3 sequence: CASSYGGTGANVLTF. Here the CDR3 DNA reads TGTGCCAGCAGTTACGGAGGGACTGGGGCCAACGTCCTGACTTTC.

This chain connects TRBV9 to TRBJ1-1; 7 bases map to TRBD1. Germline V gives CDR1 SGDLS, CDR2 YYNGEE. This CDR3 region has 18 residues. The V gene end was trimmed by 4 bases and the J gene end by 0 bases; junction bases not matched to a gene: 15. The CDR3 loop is CASSSFHAGQIMNTEAFF. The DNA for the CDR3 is TGTGCCAGCAGCTCATTCCACGCGGGACAGATCATGAACACTGAAGCTTTCTTT.

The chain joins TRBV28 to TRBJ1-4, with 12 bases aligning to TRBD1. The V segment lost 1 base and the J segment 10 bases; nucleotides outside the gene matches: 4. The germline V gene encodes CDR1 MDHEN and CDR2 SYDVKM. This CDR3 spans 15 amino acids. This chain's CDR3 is CASSLFGTGGRKLFF. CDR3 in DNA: TGTGCCAGCAGTTTATTTGGGACAGGGGGCCGAAAACTGTTTTTT.

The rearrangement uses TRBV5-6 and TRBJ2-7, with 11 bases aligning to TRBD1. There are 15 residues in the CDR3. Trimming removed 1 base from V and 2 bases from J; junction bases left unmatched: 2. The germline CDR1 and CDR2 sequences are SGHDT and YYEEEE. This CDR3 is CASSLWDRGAYEQYF. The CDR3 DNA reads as TGTGCCAGCAGCTTGTGGGACAGGGGGGCCTACGAGCAGTACTTC.

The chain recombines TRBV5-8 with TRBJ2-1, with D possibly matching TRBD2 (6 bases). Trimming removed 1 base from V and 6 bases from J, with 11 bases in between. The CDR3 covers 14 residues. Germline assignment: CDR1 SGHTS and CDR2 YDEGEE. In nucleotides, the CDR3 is TGTGCCAGCAGCTTGACGGGAGAGGTCAATGAGCAGTTCTTC. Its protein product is CASSLTGEVNEQFF.

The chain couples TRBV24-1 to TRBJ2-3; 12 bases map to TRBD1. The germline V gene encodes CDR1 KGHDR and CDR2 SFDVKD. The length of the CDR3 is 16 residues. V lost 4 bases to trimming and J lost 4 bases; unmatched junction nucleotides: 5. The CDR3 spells CATSDSGTGGPDTQYF. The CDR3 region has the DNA TGTGCCACCAGTGACTCCGGGACAGGGGGCCCAGATACGCAGTATTTT.

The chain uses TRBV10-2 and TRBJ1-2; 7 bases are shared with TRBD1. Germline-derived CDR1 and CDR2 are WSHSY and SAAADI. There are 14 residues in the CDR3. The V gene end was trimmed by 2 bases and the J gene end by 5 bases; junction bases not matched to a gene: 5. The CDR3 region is CASSETGTEYGYTF. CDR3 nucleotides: TGCGCCAGCAGTGAGACCGGGACAGAGTATGGCTACACCTTC.

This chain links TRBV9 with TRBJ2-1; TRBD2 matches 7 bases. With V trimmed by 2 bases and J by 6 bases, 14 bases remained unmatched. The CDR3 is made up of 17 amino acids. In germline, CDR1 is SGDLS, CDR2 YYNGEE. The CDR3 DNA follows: TGTGCCAGCAGCGTCGACCTTCTAGCGGAAGCCTTCAATGAGCAGTTCTTC. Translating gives CASSVDLLAEAFNEQFF.

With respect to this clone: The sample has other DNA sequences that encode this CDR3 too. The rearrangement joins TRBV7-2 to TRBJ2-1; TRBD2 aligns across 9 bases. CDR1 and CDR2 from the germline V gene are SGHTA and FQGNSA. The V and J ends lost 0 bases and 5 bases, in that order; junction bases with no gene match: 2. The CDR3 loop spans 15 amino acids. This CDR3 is CASSLASGGNNEQFF. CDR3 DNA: TGTGCCAGCAGCTTAGCTAGCGGGGGTAACAATGAGCAGTTCTTC.

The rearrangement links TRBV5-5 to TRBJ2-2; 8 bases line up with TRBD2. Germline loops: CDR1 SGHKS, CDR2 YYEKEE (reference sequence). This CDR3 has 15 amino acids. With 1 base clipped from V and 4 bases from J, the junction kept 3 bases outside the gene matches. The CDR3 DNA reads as TGTGCCAGCAGCTTGCGAGCGGGGGTCACCGGGGAGCTGTTTTTT. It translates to CASSLRAGVTGELFF.

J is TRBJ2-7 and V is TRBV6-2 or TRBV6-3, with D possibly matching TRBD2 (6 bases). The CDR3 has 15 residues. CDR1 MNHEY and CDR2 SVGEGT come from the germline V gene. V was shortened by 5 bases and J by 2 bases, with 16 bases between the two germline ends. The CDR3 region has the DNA TGTGCCAGCAGTCGCCCCGGGACTTTGGCCTACGAGCAGTACTTC. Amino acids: CASSRPGTLAYEQYF.

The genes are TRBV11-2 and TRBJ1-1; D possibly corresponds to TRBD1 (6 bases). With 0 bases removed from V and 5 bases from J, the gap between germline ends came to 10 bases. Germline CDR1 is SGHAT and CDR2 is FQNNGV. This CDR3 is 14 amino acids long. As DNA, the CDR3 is TGTGCCAGCAGCTTAGAGGGGGCTTGGACTGAAGCTTTCTTT. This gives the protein CASSLEGAWTEAFF.

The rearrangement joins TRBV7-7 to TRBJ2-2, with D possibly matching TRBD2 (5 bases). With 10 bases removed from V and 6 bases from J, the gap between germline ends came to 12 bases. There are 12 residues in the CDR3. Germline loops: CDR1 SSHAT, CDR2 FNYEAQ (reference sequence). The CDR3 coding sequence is TGTGCCACCGGACTTCTTCCCGGGGAGCTGTTTTTT. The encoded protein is CATGLLPGELFF.

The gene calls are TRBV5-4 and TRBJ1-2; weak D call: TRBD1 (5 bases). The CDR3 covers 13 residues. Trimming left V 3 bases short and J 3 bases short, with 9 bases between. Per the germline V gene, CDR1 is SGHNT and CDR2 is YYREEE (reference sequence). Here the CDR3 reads CASSSDSYYGYTF. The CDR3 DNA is TGTGCCAGCAGCTCAGACAGCTACTATGGCTACACCTTC.

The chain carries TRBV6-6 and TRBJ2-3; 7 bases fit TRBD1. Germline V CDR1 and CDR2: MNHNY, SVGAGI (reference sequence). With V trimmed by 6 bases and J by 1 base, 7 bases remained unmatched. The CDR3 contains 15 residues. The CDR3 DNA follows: TGTGCCAGCAGGGCACAGGGGACCCGCACAGATACGCAGTATTTT. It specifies CASRAQGTRTDTQYF.

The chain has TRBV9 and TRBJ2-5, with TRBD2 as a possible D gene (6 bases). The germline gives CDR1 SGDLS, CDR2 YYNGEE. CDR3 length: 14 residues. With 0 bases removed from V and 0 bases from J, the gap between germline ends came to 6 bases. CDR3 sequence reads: CASSVVADQETQYF. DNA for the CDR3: TGTGCCAGCAGCGTAGTAGCGGACCAAGAGACCCAGTACTTC.

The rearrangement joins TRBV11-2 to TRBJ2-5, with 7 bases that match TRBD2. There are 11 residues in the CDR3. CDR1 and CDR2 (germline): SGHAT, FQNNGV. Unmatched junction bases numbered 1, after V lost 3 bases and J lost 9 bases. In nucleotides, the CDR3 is TGTGCCAGCAGCTTGGGGGGGGCCCAGTACTTC. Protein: CASSLGGAQYF.

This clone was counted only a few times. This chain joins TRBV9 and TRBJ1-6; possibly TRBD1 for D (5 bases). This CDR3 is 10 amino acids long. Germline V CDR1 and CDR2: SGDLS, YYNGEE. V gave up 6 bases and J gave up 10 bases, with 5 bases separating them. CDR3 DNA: TGTGCCAGCAAGGGGTCACCCCTCCACTTT. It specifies CASKGSPLHF. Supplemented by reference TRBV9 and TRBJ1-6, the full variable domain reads DSGVTQTPKHLITATGQRVTLRCSPRSGDLSVYWYQQSLDQGLQFLIQYYNGEERAKGNILERFSAQQFPDLHSELNLSSLELGDSALYFCASKGSPLHFGNGTRLTVT.

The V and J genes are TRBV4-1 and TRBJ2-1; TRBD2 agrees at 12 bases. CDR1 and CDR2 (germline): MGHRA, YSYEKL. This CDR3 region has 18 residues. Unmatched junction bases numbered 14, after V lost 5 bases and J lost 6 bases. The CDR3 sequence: CASSKRALTSGGGNEQFF. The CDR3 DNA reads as TGCGCCAGCAGCAAAAGAGCCCTGACTAGCGGGGGCGGCAATGAGCAGTTCTTC.